One T cell receptor (beta chain) is described in this entry. Antigen specificity is unknown. CDR3 size: 14 residues. Trimming shortened V by 0 bases and J by 1 base, and 5 bases separated the two germline ends. In germline, CDR1 is SGHVS, CDR2 FNYEAQ. At the time of sampling, donors were nominally healthy, though unrecorded immune exposures were likely. PCR primers comprised 60 Vbeta and 13 Jbeta primers. Repertoires were generated with immunoSEQ multiplex PCR, while TCRdb's copy carries only in-frame clones and drops some. The sample lists roughly 150,000 clones; about 79% were seen once. These data come from a study of cytomegalovirus exposure and HLA in healthy donors. Study conclusions and caveats: A further, later analysis showed that HLA-associated TCR beta chains (compared with equally common others) were more clonally expanded.

V gene TRBV7-6 combines with J gene TRBJ2-3; D gene unclear. The sample consisted of PBMCs. The origin of this receptor is a male donor in good health and CMV-seronegative. The CDR3 DNA follows: TGTGCCAGCAGCTTAGCGCAGGGCACAGATACGCAGTATTTT. Translated, it gives CASSLAQGTDTQYF.